Presented here are 11 T cell receptor beta chains from one specimen sequenced in a study of monozygotic twins with cystic fibrosis. Sequenced by immunoSEQ multiplex PCR; TCRdb stores in-frame clones only, minus some. The sample lists 30,000 to 40,000 clones; approximately 65% were seen once. The source material was blood. The source is a girl aged 10 to 17 with cystic fibrosis.

J is TRBJ1-1 and V is TRBV5-6; D might be TRBD1 (6 bases). This CDR3 region has 15 residues. The germline V gene has CDR1 SGHDT and CDR2 YYEEEE. Trimming cost V 4 bases and J 8 bases, with 21 bases left between them. As DNA, the CDR3 is TGTGCCAGCAGCGTGGGACATTTTAAGGCTCCAGAAGCTTTCTTT. This sequence encodes CASSVGHFKAPEAFF.

The chain combines TRBV7-2 with TRBJ1-1; D is ambiguous. Trimming stripped 1 base from V and 1 base from J, with 7 bases between. This CDR3 is 14 amino acids long. CDR1 is SGHTA and CDR2 is FQGNSA in the germline V gene. The CDR3 region is CASSLEGSNTEAFF. CDR3 DNA: TGTGCCAGCAGCTTAGAAGGGTCGAACACTGAAGCTTTCTTT.

The V gene is TRBV9, the J gene TRBJ1-1, with D hard to call. CDR3 size: 15 residues. Trimming cost V 4 bases and J 0 bases, with 13 bases left between them. CDR1 and CDR2 (germline): SGDLS, YYNGEE. CDR3 in amino acids: CASSPSGQLNTEAFF. CDR3 coding DNA: TGTGCCAGCAGCCCGAGCGGGCAGTTGAACACTGAAGCTTTCTTT.

This clone was found once. CDR3 coding DNA: TGTGCCAGCAGTGCGACTAGGATACACACAGATACGCAGTATTTT. Protein sequence: CASSATRIHTDTQYF. This rearrangement joins TRBV2 to TRBJ2-3; TRBD2 is a possible D gene (6 bases). The CDR3 is made up of 15 amino acids. Trimming removed 4 bases at V and 2 bases at J, with 13 bases between. From germline, CDR1 is SNHLY and CDR2 FYNNEI.

V usage is TRBV5-4 and J usage is TRBJ1-4, with D uncertain. This CDR3 contains 15 residues. From germline, CDR1 is SGHNT and CDR2 YYREEE (reference sequence). Trimming cost V 0 bases and J 8 bases, with 14 bases left between them. For the CDR3, the DNA is TGTGCCAGCAGCTTGGGACAATCTGGGTCGGAAAAACTGTTTTTT. This translates into CASSLGQSGSEKLFF. Complete variable domain (other parts from reference TRBV5-4 and TRBJ1-4): ETGVTQSPTHLIKTRGQQVTLRCSSQSGHNTVSWYQQALGQGPQFIFQYYREEENGRGNFPPRFSGLQFPNYSSELNVNALELDDSALYLCASSLGQSGSEKLFFGSGTQLSVL.

This chain uses TRBV9 with TRBJ1-2; D may be TRBD1 (5 bases). This CDR3 is built from 15 residues. Germline V lookup: CDR1 SGDLS, CDR2 YYNGEE. Between the trimmed V and J ends, which lost 0 bases and 6 bases, there was a span of 15 bases. The CDR3 DNA follows: TGTGCCAGCAGCGTAGATGGCAGGGTCTTGAATGGCTACACCTTC. Encoded protein: CASSVDGRVLNGYTF.

The chain carries TRBV28 and TRBJ1-5; D not certain. Germline V gene data show CDR1 as MDHEN and CDR2 as SYDVKM. V gave up 0 bases and J gave up 6 bases, with 3 bases separating them. This CDR3 is built from 12 residues. Written as DNA, the CDR3 is TGTGCCAGCAGTTTATGGGCTCAGCCCCAGCATTTT. Translation: CASSLWAQPQHF.

The chain joins TRBV4-2 to TRBJ1-4, with D unresolved. The CDR3 totals 18 residues. Trimming stripped 1 base from V and 0 bases from J, with 15 bases between. CDR1 is LGHNA and CDR2 is YNFKEQ in the germline V gene. CDR3 loop: CASSQAPASSATNEKLFF. The CDR3 region has the DNA TGTGCCAGCAGCCAAGCACCTGCCTCCAGTGCAACTAATGAAAAACTGTTTTTT.

The V call is TRBV6-5, the J call TRBJ1-2; TRBD1 aligns across 8 bases. CDR3 length: 15 residues. Germline V CDR1 and CDR2: MNHEY, SVGAGI. V dropped 1 base and J dropped 6; count of bases not matched to a gene: 7. The CDR3 loop is CASSYWTGTRNGYTF. The CDR3, as DNA: TGTGCCAGCAGTTACTGGACAGGGACGAGGAATGGCTACACCTTC.

The V call is TRBV7-9, the J call TRBJ1-1, with D hard to call. The germline V gene has CDR1 SEHNR and CDR2 FQNEAQ (reference sequence). This CDR3 spans 14 amino acids. Trimming left V 5 bases short and J 0 bases short, with 10 bases between. For the CDR3, the DNA is TGTGCCAGCAGCAAGGACGGTTTGAACACTGAAGCTTTCTTT. Translation: CASSKDGLNTEAFF.

This clone was detected only a few times. The chain has TRBV7-2 and TRBJ1-4, with D maybe TRBD1 (5 bases). CDR1 SGHTA and CDR2 FQGNSA come from the germline V gene. The CDR3 consists of 16 residues. V lost 5 bases and J 5 bases, leaving 18 bases between the germline ends. The chain's CDR3 is CASSASLRDGNEKLFF. The CDR3 nucleotides are TGTGCCAGCAGCGCATCACTCCGGGACGGAAATGAAAAACTGTTTTTT.